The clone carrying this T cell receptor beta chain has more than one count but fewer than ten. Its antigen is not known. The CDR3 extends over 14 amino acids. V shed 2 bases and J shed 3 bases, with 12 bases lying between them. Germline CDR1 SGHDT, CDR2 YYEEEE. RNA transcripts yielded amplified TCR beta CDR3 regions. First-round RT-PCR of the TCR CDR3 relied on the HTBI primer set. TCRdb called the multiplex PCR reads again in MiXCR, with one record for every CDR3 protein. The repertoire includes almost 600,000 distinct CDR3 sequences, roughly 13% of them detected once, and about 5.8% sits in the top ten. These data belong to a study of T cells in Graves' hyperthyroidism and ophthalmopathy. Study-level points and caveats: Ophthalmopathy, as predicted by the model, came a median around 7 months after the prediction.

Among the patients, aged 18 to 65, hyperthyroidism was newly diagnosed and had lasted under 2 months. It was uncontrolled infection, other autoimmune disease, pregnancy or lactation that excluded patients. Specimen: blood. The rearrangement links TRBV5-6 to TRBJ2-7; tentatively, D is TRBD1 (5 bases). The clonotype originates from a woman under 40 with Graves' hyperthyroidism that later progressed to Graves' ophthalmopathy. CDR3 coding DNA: TGTGCCAGCAGCTTAGGGGCCAGTATCTACGAGCAGTACTTC. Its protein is CASSLGASIYEQYF.